Presented here are 18 T cell receptor beta chains from one specimen sequenced in a study of breast tumors, draining lymph nodes, adjacent tissues (dated by TCRdb to 2016 to 2017). The receptor library was made with multiplex PCR. These reads were obtained on an Illumina HiSeq 2000. TCRdb ran its own pipeline on the public reads, namely fastp trimming at Q25 and MiXCR clone calling, and kept in-frame beta chains. Rows are unified per CDR3 protein, each entry keeping the most common DNA and genes. In all, the sample holds approximately 300,000 distinct CDR3 sequences, and over 30% of those were seen once. The ten largest make up more than 0.95% of the sample. The axillary draining lymph nodes of breast cancer patients were the source of the lymph node samples. Sequences were obtained from axillary lymph node tissue. These TCRs come from a female donor with breast cancer. Some clones in this sample may be carry-over from other donors' samples.

At least ten counts were recorded for this clonotype. This chain links TRBV12-3 or TRBV12-4 with TRBJ1-5; tentative D call: TRBD1 (5 bases). The CDR3 extends over 15 amino acids. Trimming pared 3 bases from V and 3 bases from J, leaving 12 bases between. In DNA, the CDR3 is TGTGCCAGCAGTTTGAGAGGGGTTGACAATCAGCCCCAGCATTTT. The encoded protein is CASSLRGVDNQPQHF.

This clonotype was observed many times. The chain recombines TRBV10-3 with TRBJ2-7, with 8 bases identical to TRBD1. V dropped 4 bases and J dropped 0; count of bases not matched to a gene: 8. The CDR3 is 16 residues long. The germline V gene has CDR1 ENHRY and CDR2 SYGVKD. The CDR3 DNA is TGTGCCATCAGTGTTGCTACAGGGGGTAGCTCCTACGAGCAGTACTTC. This translates into CAISVATGGSSYEQYF.

To note about this clonotype: Given a much more abundant clone one base away, this may be a read error. The chain couples TRBV11-2 to TRBJ1-2; the D gene is possibly TRBD1 (5 bases). Per the germline V gene, CDR1 is SGHAT and CDR2 is FQNNGV. Trimming shortened V by 4 bases and J by 8 bases, and 11 bases separated the two germline ends. The length of the CDR3 is 12 residues. The CDR3 nucleotides are TGTGCCAGCAGCTGGTTCGGGACGGGCTACACCTTC. This gives the protein CASSWFGTGYTF. The whole variable domain, filled in from reference TRBV11-2 and TRBJ1-2, reads EAGVAQSPRYKIIEKRQSVAFWCNPISGHATLYWYQQILGQGPKLLIQFQNNGVVDDSQLPKDRFSAERLKGVDSTLKIQPAKLEDSAVYLCASSWFGTGYTFGSGTRLTVV.

This clonotype turned up a few times. The genes are TRBV3-1 and TRBJ1-2, with D unresolved. Germline-derived CDR1 and CDR2 are LGHDT and YNNKEL (reference sequence). The length of the CDR3 is 13 residues. Between the trimmed V and J ends, which lost 0 bases and 8 bases, there was a span of 10 bases. CDR3 protein: CASSQDRTRGYTF. Written as DNA, the CDR3 is TGTGCCAGCAGCCAAGATCGTACACGAGGCTACACCTTC.

In its sample, this clonotype was seen many times. The chain joins TRBV12-3 or TRBV12-4 to TRBJ1-5; a possible D gene is TRBD1 (5 bases). Trimming stripped 3 bases from V and 4 bases from J, with 13 bases between. The CDR3 length is 15 residues. The CDR3 spells CASSFRGKPNQPQHF. The CDR3 DNA follows: TGTGCCAGCAGTTTTAGGGGTAAACCAAATCAGCCCCAGCATTTT.

This clonotype has just one count. The V and J genes are TRBV29-1 and TRBJ2-5, with 10 bases lining up with TRBD2. Germline V lookup: CDR1 SQVTM, CDR2 ANQGSEA. The CDR3 is 14 amino acids. V shed 8 bases and J 5 bases; nucleotides not matched to a gene: 11. The DNA of the CDR3 is TGCAGCTCACGGACTAGCGGCGCGGCGGAGACCCAGTACTTC. This sequence encodes CSSRTSGAAETQYF.

In the case of this clonotype: The final CDR3 position lacks the conserved phenylalanine or tryptophan, pointing to a likely read error. No DNA is shown, since the ends of the CDR3 on it are uncertain; the CDR3 is the one TCRdb lists. This chain connects TRBV12-1 to TRBJ2-7; the DNA was not used to check the table's D call, TRBD2. TRBV12-1 is designated a pseudogene. The CDR3 has 16 amino acids, counting both end residues. CDR3 residues: CASSFGAAASSYEQYL.

The table lists this clonotype with many counts. CDR3 sequence (DNA): TGTGCCAGCAGCTTAGGAGGGGTCTACGAGCAGTACTTC. This sequence encodes CASSLGGVYEQYF. The chain carries TRBV11-3 and TRBJ2-7, with D tentatively TRBD1 or TRBD2 (5 bases each). The CDR3 covers 13 residues. Deletions cut 1 base from V and 3 bases from J, with 7 bases between. Germline V gene sequence: CDR1 SGHNT, CDR2 YENEEA.

This sequence joins TRBV7-2 and TRBJ1-2; D is uncertain. The CDR3 contains 14 residues. Germline V gives CDR1 SGHTA, CDR2 FQGNSA. With 3 bases removed from V and 0 bases from J, the gap between germline ends came to 8 bases. The CDR3 coding sequence is TGTGCCAGCAGCTTGTCAGGTTCTAACTATGGCTACACCTTC. Translated, it gives CASSLSGSNYGYTF.

This clonotype was counted ten times or more. The chain is built from TRBV20-1 and TRBJ2-3; 11 bases are shared with TRBD2. CDR1 is DFQATT, CDR2 SNEGSKA, per germline (reference sequence). V dropped 0 bases and J dropped 3; count of bases not matched to a gene: 8. The CDR3 covers 17 residues. The CDR3 sequence is CSARDRRTSGFTDTQYF. The CDR3 DNA sequence: TGCAGTGCTAGAGATAGGAGGACTAGCGGGTTTACAGATACGCAGTATTTT.

This clonotype was seen ten or more times. The gene calls are TRBV20-1 and TRBJ2-3, with 12 bases aligning to TRBD1. CDR3 size: 14 residues. The V and J ends lost 3 bases and 8 bases, in that order; junction bases with no gene match: 6. Germline V lookup: CDR1 DFQATT, CDR2 SNEGSKA (reference sequence). CDR3 sequence (DNA): TGCAGTGCTAGGCCGGGACAGGGGGCGCTTACGCAGTATTTT. Its protein product is CSARPGQGALTQYF.

J is TRBJ1-4 and V is TRBV3-1; no firm D call. Germline CDR1 LGHDT, CDR2 YNNKEL (reference sequence). The CDR3 consists of 15 residues. Trimming pared 4 bases from V and 5 bases from J, leaving 14 bases between. The CDR3 here is CASSRVGSLNEKLFF. Written as DNA, the CDR3 is TGTGCCAGCAGCCGAGTCGGCAGTTTAAATGAAAAACTGTTTTTT.

This clonotype was found a few times. This chain links TRBV3-1 with TRBJ2-2, with 9 bases lining up with TRBD2. Looked up from germline, CDR1 is LGHDT and CDR2 is YNNKEL (reference sequence). The CDR3 covers 19 residues. Germline trimming cut 0 bases from V and 0 bases from J; bases unmatched to any gene: 8. For the CDR3, the DNA is TGTGCCAGCAGCCAAGATTGGGGTAGCGGGAGAGCGAACACCGGGGAGCTGTTTTTT. Translation gives CASSQDWGSGRANTGELFF.

This clonotype appeared many times. The rearrangement uses TRBV20-1 and TRBJ2-3, with 8 bases matching TRBD2. The CDR3 contains 12 residues. Germline CDR1 DFQATT, CDR2 SNEGSKA (reference sequence). CDR3 loop: CVLAGSTDTQYF. The DNA of the CDR3 is TGCGTTTTAGCGGGAAGCACAGATACGCAGTATTTT.

There are many counts of this clonotype. The rearrangement links TRBV30 to TRBJ1-5; no clear D. The CDR3 contains 15 residues. V lost 0 bases to trimming and J lost 0 bases, with 9 bases between them. The germline gives CDR1 GTSNPN, CDR2 SVGIG (reference sequence). The DNA for the CDR3 is TGTGCCTGGAGTGTACCGGGCAGTAGCAATCAGCCCCAGCATTTT. Translated, it gives CAWSVPGSSNQPQHF.

The chain combines TRBV6-1 with TRBJ2-1; the D is unclear. The CDR3 length is 16 residues. Looked up from germline, CDR1 is MNHNS and CDR2 is SASEGT. V was pared by 1 base and J by 6 bases, with 16 bases between. The CDR3 sequence is CASSEDPSRVSNEQFF. The CDR3 coding sequence is TGTGCCAGCAGTGAAGATCCAAGTCGGGTGAGCAATGAGCAGTTCTTC.

V and J are TRBV3-1 and TRBJ2-7; unclear D gene. Germline CDR1 and CDR2: LGHDT and YNNKEL (reference sequence). The CDR3 is 12 amino acids. The V and J ends lost 1 base and 9 bases respectively, with 10 bases between them. CDR3 bases: TGTGCCAGCAGCCAAGTTCCGGAACGGCAGTACTTC. Translated: CASSQVPERQYF.

This clonotype was recorded many times. V and J are TRBV5-1 and TRBJ2-2; 7 bases fit TRBD2. Looked up from germline, CDR1 is SGHRS and CDR2 is YFSETQ. The junction had 1 base not matched to a gene; V was cut back by 1 base and J by 1 base. The CDR3 is 15 amino acids. The CDR3 sequence: CASSLTSVNTGELFF. CDR3 DNA sequence: TGCGCCAGCAGCTTGACTAGCGTGAACACCGGGGAGCTGTTTTTT.